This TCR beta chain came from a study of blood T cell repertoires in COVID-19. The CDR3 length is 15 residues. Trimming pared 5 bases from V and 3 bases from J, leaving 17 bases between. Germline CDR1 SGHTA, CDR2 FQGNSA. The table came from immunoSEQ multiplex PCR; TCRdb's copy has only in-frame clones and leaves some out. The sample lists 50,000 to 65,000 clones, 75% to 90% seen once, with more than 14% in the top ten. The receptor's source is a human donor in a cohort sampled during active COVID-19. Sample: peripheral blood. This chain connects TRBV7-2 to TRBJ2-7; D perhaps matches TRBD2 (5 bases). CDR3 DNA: TGTGCCAGCAGCCAATCAAGGGTTGGGAGCTACGAGCAGTACTTC. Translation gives CASSQSRVGSYEQYF. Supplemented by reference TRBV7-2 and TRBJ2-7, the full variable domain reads GAGVSQSPSNKVTEKGKDVELRCDPISGHTALYWYRQSLGQGLEFLIYFQGNSAPDKSGLPSDRFSAERTGGSVSTLTIQRTQQEDSAVYLCASSQSRVGSYEQYFGPGTRLTVT.